The clone carrying this T cell receptor beta chain has more than one count but fewer than ten. Its antigen is still unknown. The data are from a study of T cell repertoires in cytomegalovirus infection. About the study: CMV epitopes used comprised recently identified HLA-C-restricted ones and well-studied HLA-B-restricted ones. Public signatures in TCR beta pointed to CMV infection and matching HLA type.

Germline V CDR1 and CDR2: MNHEY, SMNVEV (reference sequence). The CDR3 has 14 amino acids. The ends were cut back, 5 bases at V and 2 bases at J, with 10 bases in the middle. TCRdb re-called the reads through MiXCR, storing one row per CDR3 protein. The data contain about a million distinct CDR3 sequences, 25% to 40% of them singletons. The sample was cultured CD8+ T cells from PBMCs, taken from culture after CMV antigen stimulation. The rearrangement uses TRBV27 and TRBJ2-1, with D perhaps TRBD1 or TRBD2 (5 bases each). This TCR derives from a human donor in good health (CMV status not recorded). Some clones in this sample may be carry-over from other donors' samples. The CDR3 sequence is CASSPGPAYNEQFF. The CDR3 DNA is TGTGCCAGCAGTCCGGGACCAGCCTACAATGAGCAGTTCTTC.